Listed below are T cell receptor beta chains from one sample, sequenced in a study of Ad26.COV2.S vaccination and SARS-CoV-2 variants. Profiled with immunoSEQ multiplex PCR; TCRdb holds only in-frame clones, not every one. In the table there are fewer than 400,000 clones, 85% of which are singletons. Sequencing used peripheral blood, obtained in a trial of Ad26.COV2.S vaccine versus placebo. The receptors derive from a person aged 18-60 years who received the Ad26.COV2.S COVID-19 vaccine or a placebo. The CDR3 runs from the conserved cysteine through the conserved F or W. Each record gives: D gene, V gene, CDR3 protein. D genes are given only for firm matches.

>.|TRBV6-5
CASYEGENTEAFF
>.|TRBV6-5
CASRGWGTGQPQHF
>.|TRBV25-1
CASSDSRRGLDEKLFF
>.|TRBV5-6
CASSSSYEQYF
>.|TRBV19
CASTSLTRGPYTEAFF
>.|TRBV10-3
CAISPGVEQYF
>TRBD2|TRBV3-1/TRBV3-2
CASSQDLTSRTGELFF
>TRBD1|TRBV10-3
CAISRQGASDTEAFF
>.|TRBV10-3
CAISRDNSYEQYF
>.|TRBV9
CASSVAPNRDSPLHF
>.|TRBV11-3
CASSFPWSTEAFF
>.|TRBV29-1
CSVEASDSGANVLTF
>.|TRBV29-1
CSVEDQEGWTEAFF
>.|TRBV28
CASHSGRGITGELFF
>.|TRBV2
CASSKTTDTQYF
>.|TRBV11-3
CASSLEGGGETQYF
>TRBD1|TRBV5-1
CASSALTRQGKAYGYTF
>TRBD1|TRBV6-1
CASSEGGTGNSPLHF
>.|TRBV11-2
CASSLGRYQPQHF
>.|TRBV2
CASRGETADYEQYF
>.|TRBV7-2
CASSLSREGAEAFF
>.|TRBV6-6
CASRGGSFNQPQHF
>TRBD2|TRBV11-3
CASSLGSGGALDTQYF
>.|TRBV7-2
CASSLEPGGNTIYF
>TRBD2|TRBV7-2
CASSPGTSGNYYYNEQFF
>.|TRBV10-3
CAISEGAADQETQYF
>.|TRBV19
CASSRDAPSGTNTGELFF
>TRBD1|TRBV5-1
CASSPTGGSYNEQFF
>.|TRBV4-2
CASSRAGDTNEKLFF
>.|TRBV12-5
CASGLVPGTRRSYEQYF
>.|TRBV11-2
CASSSNRVANEKLFF
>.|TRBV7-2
CASSLNGYTDTQYF
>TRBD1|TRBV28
CASSPDRGGYTF
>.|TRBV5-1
CASSVVSSGANVLTF
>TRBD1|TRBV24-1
CATSVGTGGADTQYF
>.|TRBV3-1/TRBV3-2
CASSPRKESYGYTF
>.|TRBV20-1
CSASQAGDYGYTF
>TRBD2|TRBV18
CASSPTSGNTGELFF
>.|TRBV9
CASSVSFEGSYNEQFF
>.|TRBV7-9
CASSKWQAYEQYF
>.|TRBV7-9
CASSLTLGNTIYF
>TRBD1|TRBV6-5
CASKEGADSPLHF
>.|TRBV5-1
CASSLAAGGVPADTQYF
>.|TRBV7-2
CASSTDRPLSGNTIYF
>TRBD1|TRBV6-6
CASSWTGGYEQYF
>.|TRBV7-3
CASAPSGSYEQYF
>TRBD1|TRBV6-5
CASSYSGTGYTF
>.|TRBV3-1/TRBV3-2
CASSLGLRNTEAFF
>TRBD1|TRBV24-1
CATSDPGQGGEKLFF
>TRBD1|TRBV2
CASFTGGWGYTF
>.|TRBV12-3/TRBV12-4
CASSNTGELFF
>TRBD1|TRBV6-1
CASSERDRVNEKLFF
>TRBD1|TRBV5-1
CASSEAGTEGEAFF